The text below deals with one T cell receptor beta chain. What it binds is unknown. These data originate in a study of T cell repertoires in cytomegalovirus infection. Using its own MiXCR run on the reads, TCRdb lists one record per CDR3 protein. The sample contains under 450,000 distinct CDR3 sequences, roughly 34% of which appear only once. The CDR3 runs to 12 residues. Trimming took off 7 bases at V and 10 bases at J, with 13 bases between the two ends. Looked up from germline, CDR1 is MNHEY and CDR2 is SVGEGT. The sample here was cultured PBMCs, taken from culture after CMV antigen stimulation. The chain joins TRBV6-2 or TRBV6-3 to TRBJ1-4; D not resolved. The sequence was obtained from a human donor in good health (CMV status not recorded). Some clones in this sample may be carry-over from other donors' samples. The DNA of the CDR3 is TGTGCCAGCACCAACGGAGAGAGAAAACTGTTTTTT. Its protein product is CASTNGERKLFF.